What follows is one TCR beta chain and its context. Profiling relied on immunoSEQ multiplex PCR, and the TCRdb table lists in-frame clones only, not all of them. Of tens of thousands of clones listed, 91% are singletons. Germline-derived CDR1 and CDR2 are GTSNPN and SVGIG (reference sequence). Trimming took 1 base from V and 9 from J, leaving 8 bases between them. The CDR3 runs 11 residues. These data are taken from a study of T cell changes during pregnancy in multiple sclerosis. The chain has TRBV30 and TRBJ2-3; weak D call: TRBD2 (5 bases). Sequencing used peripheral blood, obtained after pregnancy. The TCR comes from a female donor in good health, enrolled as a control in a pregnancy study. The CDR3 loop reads CAWSAQRTQYF. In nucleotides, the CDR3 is TGTGCCTGGAGTGCGCAGCGGACGCAGTATTTT.